This TCR beta chain was identified in a study of identical twins (dated by TCRdb to 2016 to 2017). With respect to the entire study: The study deep-sequenced TCR alpha and beta repertoires from monozygotic twins, unrelated adults of various ages and cord blood to test whether fetal clonotypes persist. Replicate twin experiments were performed at different times using different library preparation protocols to rule out contamination.

General conclusions and limits of the study: In beta out-of-frame sequences, excess twin sharing was weaker, because having fewer shared sequences lowered the signal-to-noise ratio. Compared with coincidental sharing between unrelated individuals, an excess of low generation-probability sequences was observed among out-of-frame TCR alpha sequences shared between twins. In monozygotic twins, recombination models systematically underestimated out-of-frame TCR alpha sharing, but the models matched the sharing seen between unrelated individuals. Because the same donors could not be followed over many years, the conclusions relied on cross-sectional statistical analysis. Invariant T cells such as MAIT and iNKT could partly confound zero-insertion analyses, although diverse VJ usage argued against such confounding for most clonotypes. Abundant cord blood beta clonotypes carried fewer insertions; young adult naive repertoires showed a weaker similar trend, while memory repertoires showed none.

To note about this clonotype: The specificity of this receptor is unknown. Per-base quality was not reported, and no clone a single base away is much larger than it.

All donors were healthy Caucasians. The CDR3 holds 14 amino acids from the cysteine to the phenylalanine. Only the CDR3 DNA stays, 42 bases, in frame from base 1. The germline V gene provides CDR1 SGHVS and CDR2 FQNEAQ. V is pared back by 3 bases and J by 8 bases, with 13 bases lying between the germline termini. Libraries were prepared through 5' RACE. The data were produced on an Illumina HiSeq 2000. Template switching added a universal primer binding site, and the final cDNA carried a unique molecular identifier that allowed TCR cDNA molecules to be counted accurately. First-strand cDNA for TCR alpha and beta chains was synthesized from specific primers in the conserved constant-segment region. To control for contamination, every cDNA library was double barcoded, receiving both a SMART-Mk sample barcode and Illumina barcodes. TruSeq adapter sequences, together with Illumina sample barcodes, were added in two successive PCR steps. The Illumina HiSeq platform was used with custom primers to sequence TCR alpha and beta cDNA libraries. The published analysis was carried out like this. MiGEC was used to process raw reads and extract unique molecular identifiers, and MiXCR was used to find CDR3 positions. For each individual, recombination models were inferred using an EM algorithm with the repgenHMM and IGoR tools. Shared clonotypes were analyzed with the tcR package in R, and sharing was normalized by the product of cloneset sizes. To study raw recombination without the effects of thymic and clonal selection, out-of-frame nonproductive sequences were analyzed. TCRdb reprocessed the public reads (quality trimming at Q25 with fastp, clone calling with MiXCR) and kept in-frame beta chains. Rows merge per CDR3 protein into single entries with the most common DNA and genes. TCRdb, rather than the study authors, made the V and J calls. For this sample there are approximately 1.8 million distinct CDR3 sequences; more than 30% appear just once. The ten largest clones take up more than 0.25% of the sample.

Sequenced: cord blood. This TCR was recovered from a newborn girl in good health. The V and J segments used are TRBV7-8 and TRBJ1-4; no D segment can be confidently identified. The bases are TGTGCCAGCAGCTTCAGTGAACCGAGCGAAAAACTGTTTTTT. It specifies CASSFSEPSEKLFF.